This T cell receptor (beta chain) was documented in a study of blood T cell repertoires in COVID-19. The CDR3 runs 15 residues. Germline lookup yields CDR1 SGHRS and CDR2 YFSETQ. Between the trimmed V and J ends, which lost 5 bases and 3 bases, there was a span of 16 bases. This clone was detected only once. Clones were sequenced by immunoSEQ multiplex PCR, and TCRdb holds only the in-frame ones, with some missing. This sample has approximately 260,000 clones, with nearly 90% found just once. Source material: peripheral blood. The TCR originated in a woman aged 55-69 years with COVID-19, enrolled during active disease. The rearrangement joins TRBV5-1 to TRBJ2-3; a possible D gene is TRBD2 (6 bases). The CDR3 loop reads CASRLGGRETDTQYF. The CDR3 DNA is TGCGCCAGCAGACTGGGGGGAAGGGAGACAGATACGCAGTATTTT.